Following are 8 T cell receptor beta chains from one sample sequenced in a study of T cells in Graves' hyperthyroidism and ophthalmopathy. It was RNA transcripts that yielded the amplified TCR beta CDR3 regions. First-round RT-PCR of the TCR CDR3 relied on the HTBI primer set. TCRdb processed the multiplex PCR reads anew with MiXCR; each CDR3 protein has one entry. This table holds approximately 710,000 distinct CDR3 sequences, approximately 15% found once. What was sequenced was blood. These receptors originate from a middle-aged man with Graves' hyperthyroidism.

This clonotype was detected many times. The chain couples TRBV6-2 or TRBV6-3 to TRBJ1-2; 9 nucleotides align to TRBD1. This CDR3 spans 18 amino acids. The ends lost 2 bases at V and 4 bases at J; junction bases unmatched: 14. Per germline, CDR1 MNHEY and CDR2 SVGEGT. CDR3 amino acids: CASSYKYGQGTSTYGYTF. In DNA, the CDR3 is TGTGCCAGCAGTTACAAGTATGGACAGGGGACGAGCACCTATGGCTACACCTTC.

The genes are TRBV5-5 and TRBJ2-3; D unresolved. CDR1 and CDR2 (germline): SGHKS, YYEKEE (reference sequence). This CDR3 has 15 amino acids. Trimming took 1 base from V and 0 from J, leaving 9 bases between them. This chain's CDR3 is CASSLTLTSTDTQYF. The CDR3 DNA is TGTGCCAGCAGCTTGACATTAACTAGCACAGATACGCAGTATTTT.

This clonotype has at least ten counts. A much more abundant neighbour one base away suggests this may be a read error. V is TRBV11-2 and J is TRBJ2-7, with a weak D call TRBD2 (6 bases). The CDR3 contains 16 residues. Germline V gene lookup returns CDR1 SGHAT and CDR2 FQNNGV. The CDR3 sequence: CGSSLLRGRTSPEQYF. CDR3 coding DNA: TGTGGCAGCAGCTTATTGCGGGGCAGGACCTCCCCTGAGCAGTACTTC. The whole variable domain, filled in from reference TRBV11-2 and TRBJ2-7, reads EAGVAQSPRYKIIEKRQSVAFWCNPISGHATLYWYQQILGQGPKLLIQFQNNGVVDDSQLPKDRFSAERLKGVDSTLKIQPAKLEDSAVYLCGSSLLRGRTSPEQYFGPGTRLTVT.

V gene TRBV9 combines with J gene TRBJ2-1, with D perhaps TRBD2 (6 bases). The V and J ends lost 3 bases and 5 bases respectively, with 15 bases between them. Germline CDR1 SGDLS, CDR2 YYNGEE. The CDR3 sequence is 15 residues long. CDR3 DNA: TGTGCCAGCAGCGCTGACGGGACTCTCAACAATGAGCAGTTCTTC. It is translated as CASSADGTLNNEQFF.

The rearrangement links TRBV4-3 to TRBJ2-1, with a weak D call TRBD2 (5 bases). The germline V and J ends were trimmed by 10 bases and 5 bases, with 15 bases remaining between them. This CDR3 spans 13 amino acids. Germline CDR1 reads LGHNA; CDR2 reads YSLEER. The CDR3 DNA reads TGCGCCACCGGTTCGGGAAGCGACAATGAGCAGTTCTTC. It is translated as CATGSGSDNEQFF.

This clonotype was seen ten or more times. V gene TRBV7-9 combines with J gene TRBJ1-1, with TRBD1 as a possible D gene (5 bases). CDR1 and CDR2 (germline): SEHNR, FQNEAQ (reference sequence). The CDR3 covers 13 residues. V lost 6 bases and J lost 10, with 18 bases in between. The CDR3 protein is CASRRDLPVGAFF. The CDR3 nucleotides read TGTGCCAGCAGGAGGGACCTCCCGGTGGGAGCTTTCTTT.

V is TRBV6-9 and J is TRBJ2-7, with 8 bases fitting TRBD2. CDR3 size: 15 residues. V dropped 3 bases and J dropped 1; count of bases not matched to a gene: 5. Germline V gene sequence: CDR1 MNHGY, CDR2 SVAAGI. The CDR3 is CASSYLLAGSYEQYF. The CDR3 nucleotides read TGTGCCAGCAGTTACCTGCTAGCGGGTTCCTACGAGCAGTACTTC.

The sample holds many counts of this clonotype. This chain links TRBV19 with TRBJ2-6, with 10 nucleotides matching TRBD1. Germline CDR1 and CDR2: LNHDA and SQIVND (reference sequence). The CDR3 length is 17 residues. Germline trimming cut 6 bases from V and 4 bases from J; bases unmatched to any gene: 9. CDR3 sequence reads: CASSLPGTGAGANVLTF. The CDR3 region has the DNA TGTGCCAGTAGCCTTCCCGGGACAGGGGCCGGGGCCAACGTCCTGACTTTC.